This TCR beta chain was retrieved from a study of blood T cells in healthy people across ages. A second PCR of roughly 7 to 11 cycles used a sample-barcoded 5' primer and a J-beta primer mix. A template-switch adaptor that had 12 random nucleotides put a tag on each cDNA molecule. TCRdb re-called the 5' RACE reads through MiXCR, storing one row per CDR3 protein. Of approximately 800,000 distinct CDR3 sequences listed, 58% are singletons. Turning to this clonotype: The antigen is not known.

The CDR3 covers 15 residues. Germline assignment: CDR1 SGHAT and CDR2 FQNNGV. V dropped 2 bases and J dropped 8 bases, with 13 bases sitting between them. Study-wide findings and caveats: Among long-lived donors, naive CD4+ cells were more numerous and diversity higher than in aged donors. The unknown donor CMV status may have confounded expanded clonotype changes.

This chain connects TRBV11-2 to TRBJ1-6; D remains unclear. The receptor was isolated from a man aged 25-45 years in good health. What was sequenced was blood. CDR3 in DNA: TGTGCCAGCAGCTTAACGAGCCAGAACCATTCACCCCTCCACTTT. It yields the protein CASSLTSQNHSPLHF.